This TCR beta chain derives from a study of cytomegalovirus exposure and HLA in healthy donors (TCRdb year 2017). Study-level background: The 700 or so repertoires of the first cohort and the approximately 110 validation repertoires were produced on the same platform, according to a later analysis. The study was designed to test whether signatures of past pathogen exposure could be identified by cataloging public T cell receptors. A separate validation cohort of approximately 120 different subjects was used in addition to the 666-subject first cohort. To predict cytomegalovirus infection status, the study combined high-throughput TCR immunosequencing, statistical association of individual TCRs with disease status, and machine learning.

With respect to this clone: Its antigen has not been determined. A read error may produce the germline difference seen at one junction end.

What the work shows at the level of the full study, not this receptor alone: According to the authors, the approach could potentially be generalized to other disease states and immunological phenotypes. A later analysis lacked HLA typing for the validation cohort, so it scored co-occurrence in that cohort across all 120 repertoires. The classifier was reported to diagnose cytomegalovirus status with high specificity and sensitivity in both the original and validation cohorts. In vitro tests confirmed that a few of the cytomegalovirus-associated TCR beta chains recognize cytomegalovirus antigens. While some public TCRs were present in many individuals, most TCR sequences turned up only very rarely across donors. The study gave a list of 150 to 200 TCR beta chains associated with cytomegalovirus. A later analysis found that TCRs clustered in the first cohort also tended to co-occur in the 120 validation repertoires, with 94% of cluster scores above 0.

Library generation was performed with the immunoSEQ multiplex PCR assay. The authors' pipeline ran thus. A statistical classification framework was developed to diagnose cytomegalovirus status using the catalog of TCR beta chain sequences. The immuneACCESS repertoire file appears here via TCRdb, limited to in-frame rearrangements. These files lack a portion of the clones; in checked studies, under half of the deficit traces to unresolved V genes, and the cause of the others is not known. That table is the source of V, J and clone size, and D and trimming were worked out from the DNA. The sample has approximately 200,000 clones on record, approximately 82% of them singletons. The ten top clones hold around 15% of the sample. The CDR3 measures 13 amino acids from cysteine to phenylalanine. Solely the CDR3 DNA is kept, with 39 bases framed from the first base. Taken from the germline V gene, the CDR1 and CDR2 loops are SQVTM and ANQGSEA.

The donors were included in the validation cohort of some 120 subjects, a group kept apart from the roughly 670-subject first cohort. This TCR derives from a woman in her twenties or thirties in good health and CMV-seropositive. Sequenced input: PBMCs. Recombination connected TRBV29-1 to TRBJ1-5; TRBD1 aligns with 10 central bases. At the DNA level, the sequence is TGCAGCGTCCGGGACAGGGGTAATCGGCCCCAGCATTTT. Its protein is CSVRDRGNRPQHF.